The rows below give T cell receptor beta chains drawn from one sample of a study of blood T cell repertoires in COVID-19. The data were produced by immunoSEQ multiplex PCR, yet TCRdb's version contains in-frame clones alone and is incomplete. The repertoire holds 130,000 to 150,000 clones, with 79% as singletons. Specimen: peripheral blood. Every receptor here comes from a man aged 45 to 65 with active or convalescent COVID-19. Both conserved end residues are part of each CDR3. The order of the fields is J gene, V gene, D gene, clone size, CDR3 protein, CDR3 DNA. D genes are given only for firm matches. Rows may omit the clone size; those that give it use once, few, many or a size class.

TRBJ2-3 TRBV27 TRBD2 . CASSARGVYNTDTQYF TGTGCCAGCAGTGCCCGGGGGGTCTATAACACAGATACGCAGTATTTT
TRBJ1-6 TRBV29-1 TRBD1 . CSVRTGAIGSPLHF TGCAGCGTCCGCACAGGGGCGATTGGGTCACCCCTCCACTTT
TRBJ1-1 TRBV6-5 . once CASSYGGGNTEAFF TGTGCCAGCAGTTACGGGGGGGGGAACACTGAAGCTTTCTTT
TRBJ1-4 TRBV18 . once CASSLQGQGSEKLFF TGTGCCAGCTCACTTCAGGGTCAAGGAAGTGAAAAACTGTTTTTT
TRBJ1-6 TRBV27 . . CASSETSSSYNSPLHF TGTGCCAGCAGCGAGACTTCTAGCTCCTATAATTCACCCCTCCACTTT
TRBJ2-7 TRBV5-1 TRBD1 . CASSLTGSSYEQYF TGCGCCAGCAGCCTGACAGGGTCTTCCTACGAGCAGTACTTC
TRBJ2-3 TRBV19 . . CASTIGQTSTDTQYF TGTGCCAGTACCATCGGACAGACCAGCACAGATACGCAGTATTTT
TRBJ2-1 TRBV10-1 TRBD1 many CASSETGVSYNEQFF TGCGCCAGCAGCGAGACAGGGGTCTCCTACAATGAGCAGTTCTTC
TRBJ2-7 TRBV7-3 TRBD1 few CASSRGQGAGYEQYF TGTGCCAGCAGCCGGGGACAGGGGGCGGGTTACGAGCAGTACTTC
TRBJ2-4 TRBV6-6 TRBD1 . CASSHGQGGLAKNIQYF TGTGCCAGCAGTCACGGACAGGGGGGTTTAGCCAAAAACATTCAGTACTTC
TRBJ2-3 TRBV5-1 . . CASSHRDSATDTQYF TGCGCCAGCAGCCACCGGGACTCCGCGACAGATACGCAGTATTTT
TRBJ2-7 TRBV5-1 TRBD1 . CASSFLQGELARGQYF TGCGCCAGCAGCTTTTTACAGGGGGAGCTCGCACGAGGGCAGTACTTC
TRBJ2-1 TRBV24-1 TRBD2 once CATSDFSGGSYNEQFF TGTGCCACCAGTGATTTTTCCGGGGGGTCCTACAATGAGCAGTTCTTC
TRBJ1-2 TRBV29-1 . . CSVERSAGNYGYTF TGCAGCGTTGAACGTTCGGCAGGGAACTATGGCTACACCTTC
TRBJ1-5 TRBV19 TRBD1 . CASSITGGWQPQHF TGTGCCAGTAGTATAACAGGGGGCTGGCAGCCCCAGCATTTT
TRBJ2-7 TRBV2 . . CASSERTALAHEQYF TGTGCCAGCAGTGAACGAACCGCGCTTGCCCACGAGCAGTACTTC
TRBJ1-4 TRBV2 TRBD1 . CASRDTGGSNEKLFF TGTGCCAGCAGGGACACAGGGGGGAGTAATGAAAAACTGTTTTTT
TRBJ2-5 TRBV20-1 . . CSASYTSQETQYF TGCAGTGCTAGTTACACCTCCCAGGAGACCCAGTACTTC
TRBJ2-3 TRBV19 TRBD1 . CASSNPETGGADTQYF TGTGCCAGTAGTAACCCAGAGACAGGGGGGGCAGATACGCAGTATTTT
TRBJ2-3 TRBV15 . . CATSSERASRDF TGTGCCACCAGCAGTGAGCGGGCCTCGAGAGATTTT
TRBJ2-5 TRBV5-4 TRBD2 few CASSSIGTSVQETQYF TGTGCCAGCAGCTCAATTGGGACTAGCGTCCAAGAGACCCAGTACTTC
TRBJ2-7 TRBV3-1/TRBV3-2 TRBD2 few CASSQVRTSGSYEQYF TGTGCCAGCAGCCAAGTTAGGACTAGCGGGAGCTACGAGCAGTACTTC
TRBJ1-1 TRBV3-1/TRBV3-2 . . CASSFDRDTEAFF TGTGCCAGCAGCTTTGACCGGGACACTGAAGCTTTCTTT
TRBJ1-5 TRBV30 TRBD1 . CAWSGTGGATQNQPQHF TGTGCCTGGAGCGGGACAGGGGGTGCTACCCAGAATCAGCCCCAGCATTTT
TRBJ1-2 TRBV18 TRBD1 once CASSPPPQQGAGGYTF TGTGCCAGCTCACCACCCCCTCAACAGGGGGCAGGTGGCTACACCTTC
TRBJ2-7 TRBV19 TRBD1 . CASSEGQGPYEQYF TGTGCCAGTAGTGAGGGACAGGGTCCGTACGAGCAGTACTTC
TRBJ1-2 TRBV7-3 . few CASSLSATGPGGYTF TGTGCCAGCAGCTTATCCGCGACAGGCCCGGGGGGCTACACCTTC
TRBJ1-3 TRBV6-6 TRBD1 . CASSYGRDSAGNTIYF TGTGCCAGCAGTTACGGCCGGGACAGTGCAGGAAACACCATATATTTT
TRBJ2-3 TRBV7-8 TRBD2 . CASSLNPGLATFTDTQYF TGTGCCAGCAGCTTGAATCCGGGACTAGCGACCTTCACAGATACGCAGTATTTT
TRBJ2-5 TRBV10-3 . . CAISGRQGALAGGGTQYF TGTGCCATCAGTGGGAGACAGGGGGCATTAGCGGGAGGAGGGACCCAGTACTTC
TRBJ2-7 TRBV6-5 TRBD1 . CASSYGQGGDEQYF TGTGCCAGCAGTTACGGACAGGGAGGAGACGAGCAGTACTTC
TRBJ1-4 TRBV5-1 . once CASSSGTNNEKLFF TGCGCCAGCAGCTCCGGGACTAATAATGAAAAACTGTTTTTT
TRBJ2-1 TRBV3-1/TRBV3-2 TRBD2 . CASSQGYLAGGPGNEQFF TGTGCCAGCAGCCAAGGGTATCTAGCGGGAGGGCCCGGTAATGAGCAGTTCTTC
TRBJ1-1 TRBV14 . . CASSQGRGVVGAFF TGTGCCAGCAGCCAAGGCAGGGGAGTGGTTGGGGCTTTCTTT
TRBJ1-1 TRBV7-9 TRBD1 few CASSLERGRGTEAFF TGTGCCAGCAGCTTAGAGAGGGGGCGAGGGACTGAAGCTTTCTTT
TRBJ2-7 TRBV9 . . CASSEGGSYEQYF TGTGCCAGCAGCGAAGGGGGATCCTACGAGCAGTACTTC
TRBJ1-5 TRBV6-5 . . CASGVTRGGNQPQHF TGTGCCAGCGGAGTTACCAGGGGAGGCAATCAGCCCCAGCATTTT
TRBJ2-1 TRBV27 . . CASSLGVKGNEQFF TGTGCCAGCAGTTTGGGAGTTAAGGGCAATGAGCAGTTCTTC
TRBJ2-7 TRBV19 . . CASSMGGGRADSYEQYF TGTGCCAGCAGTATGGGGGGGGGCAGGGCCGACTCCTACGAGCAGTACTTC
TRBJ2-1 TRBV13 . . CASSRRGRGDEQFF TGTGCCAGCAGCCGTCGAGGGAGGGGGGATGAGCAGTTCTTC
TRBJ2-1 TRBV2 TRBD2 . CASSENLASGRRGVYNEQFF TGTGCCAGCAGTGAAAATCTGGCTAGCGGGAGAAGGGGGGTTTACAATGAGCAGTTCTTC
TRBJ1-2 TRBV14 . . CASSQDWTSYGYTF TGTGCCAGCAGCCAAGATTGGACTTCCTATGGCTACACCTTC
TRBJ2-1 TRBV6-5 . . CASSYSRLGSYNEQFF TGTGCCAGCAGTTACTCGCGGCTAGGCTCCTACAATGAGCAGTTCTTC
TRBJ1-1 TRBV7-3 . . CASSTSGNTEAFF TGTGCCAGCAGTACCAGCGGGAACACTGAAGCTTTCTTT
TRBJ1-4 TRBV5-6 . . CASSRTAEKLFF TGTGCCAGCAGCCGTACTGCTGAAAAACTGTTTTTT
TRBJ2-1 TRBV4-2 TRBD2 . CASSQEYRDYYNEQFF TGTGCCAGCAGCCAAGAGTACCGGGACTATTACAATGAGCAGTTCTTC
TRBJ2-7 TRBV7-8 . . CASSLDSAGVRNEQYF TGTGCCAGCAGCTTAGACAGTGCAGGGGTGAGAAACGAGCAGTACTTC
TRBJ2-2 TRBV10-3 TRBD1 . CAISVPGQETGELFF TGTGCCATCAGTGTTCCGGGACAGGAGACCGGGGAGCTGTTTTTT
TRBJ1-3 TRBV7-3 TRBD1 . CASSPRDRGRTGNTIYF TGTGCCAGCAGCCCCCGGGACAGGGGACGAACTGGAAACACCATATATTTT
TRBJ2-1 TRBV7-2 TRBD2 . CASSLGTSGNNEQFF TGTGCCAGCAGCTTAGGGACTAGCGGAAACAATGAGCAGTTCTTC